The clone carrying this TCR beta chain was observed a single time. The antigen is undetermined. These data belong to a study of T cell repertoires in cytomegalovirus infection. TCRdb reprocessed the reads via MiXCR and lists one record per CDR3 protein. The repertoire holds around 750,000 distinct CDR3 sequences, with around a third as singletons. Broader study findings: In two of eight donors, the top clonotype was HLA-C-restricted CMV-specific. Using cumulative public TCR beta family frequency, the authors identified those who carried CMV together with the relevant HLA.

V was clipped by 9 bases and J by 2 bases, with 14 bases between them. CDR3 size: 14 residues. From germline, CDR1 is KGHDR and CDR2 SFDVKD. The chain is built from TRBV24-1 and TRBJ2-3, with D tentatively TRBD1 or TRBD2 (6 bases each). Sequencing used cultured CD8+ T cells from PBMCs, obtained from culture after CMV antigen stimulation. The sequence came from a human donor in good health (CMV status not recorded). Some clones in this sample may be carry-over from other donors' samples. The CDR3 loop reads CATSEGGTTDTQYF. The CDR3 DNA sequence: TGTGCCACCTCCGAAGGGGGGACCACAGATACGCAGTATTTT.